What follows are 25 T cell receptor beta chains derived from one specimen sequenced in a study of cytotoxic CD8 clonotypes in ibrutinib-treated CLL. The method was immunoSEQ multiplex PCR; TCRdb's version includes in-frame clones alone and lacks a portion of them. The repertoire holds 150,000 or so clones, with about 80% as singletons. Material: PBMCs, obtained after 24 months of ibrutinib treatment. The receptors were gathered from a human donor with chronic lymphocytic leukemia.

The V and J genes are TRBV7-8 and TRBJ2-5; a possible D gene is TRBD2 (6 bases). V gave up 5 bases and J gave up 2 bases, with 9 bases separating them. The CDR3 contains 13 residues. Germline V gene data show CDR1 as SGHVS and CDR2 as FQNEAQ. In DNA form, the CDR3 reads TGTGCCAGCAGCCAGGGACTTCAAGAGACCCAGTACTTC. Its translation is CASSQGLQETQYF.

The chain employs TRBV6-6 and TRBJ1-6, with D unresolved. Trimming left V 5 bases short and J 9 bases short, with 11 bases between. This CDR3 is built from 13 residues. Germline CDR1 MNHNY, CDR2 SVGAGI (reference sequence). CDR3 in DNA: TGTGCCAGCAGTAAACAGTGGGGTTCACCCCTCCACTTT. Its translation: CASSKQWGSPLHF.

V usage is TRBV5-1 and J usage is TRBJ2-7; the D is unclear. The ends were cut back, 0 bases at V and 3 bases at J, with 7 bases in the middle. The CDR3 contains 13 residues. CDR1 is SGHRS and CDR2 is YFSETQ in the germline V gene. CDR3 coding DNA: TGCGCCAGCAGCTTGGGGTCGAGCTACGAGCAGTACTTC. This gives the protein CASSLGSSYEQYF.

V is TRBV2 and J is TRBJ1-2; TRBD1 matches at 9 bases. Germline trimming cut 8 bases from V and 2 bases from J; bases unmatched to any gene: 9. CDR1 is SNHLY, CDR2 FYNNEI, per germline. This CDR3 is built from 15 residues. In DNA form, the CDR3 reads TGTGCCAGCTGGGGACAGGGTGTTTCGAACTATGGCTACACCTTC. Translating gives CASWGQGVSNYGYTF.

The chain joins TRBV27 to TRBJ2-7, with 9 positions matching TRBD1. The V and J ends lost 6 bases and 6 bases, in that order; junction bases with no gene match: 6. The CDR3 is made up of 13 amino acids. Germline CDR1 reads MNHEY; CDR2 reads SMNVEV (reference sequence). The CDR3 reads CASRWTGEGEQYF. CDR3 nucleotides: TGTGCCAGCAGGTGGACAGGGGAGGGCGAGCAGTACTTC.

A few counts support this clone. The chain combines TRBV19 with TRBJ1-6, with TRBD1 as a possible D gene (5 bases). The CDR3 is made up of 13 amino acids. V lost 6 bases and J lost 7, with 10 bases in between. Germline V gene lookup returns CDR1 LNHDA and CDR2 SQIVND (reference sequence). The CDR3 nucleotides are TGTGCCAGTAGCCAAGGGGTCAATTCACCCCTCCACTTT. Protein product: CASSQGVNSPLHF.

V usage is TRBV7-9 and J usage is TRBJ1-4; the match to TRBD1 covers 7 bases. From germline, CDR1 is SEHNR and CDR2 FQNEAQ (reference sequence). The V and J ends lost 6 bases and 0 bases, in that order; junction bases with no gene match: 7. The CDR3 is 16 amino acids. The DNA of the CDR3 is TGTGCCAGCAGACAAGAGGGGGCAGCAACTAATGAAAAACTGTTTTTT. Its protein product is CASRQEGAATNEKLFF.

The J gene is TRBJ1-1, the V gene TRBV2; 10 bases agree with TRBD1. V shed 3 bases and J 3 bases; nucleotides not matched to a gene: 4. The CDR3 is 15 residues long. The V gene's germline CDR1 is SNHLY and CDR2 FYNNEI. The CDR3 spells CASSDLGTGDTEAFF. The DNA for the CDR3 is TGTGCCAGCAGTGATTTGGGGACAGGGGACACTGAAGCTTTCTTT.

The DNA for the CDR3 is TGTGCCAGTAGTATCGGGCAGGGGATCAGGTCCCAGCATTTT. This encodes CASSIGQGIRSQHF. This chain links TRBV19 with TRBJ1-5, with a possible D match to TRBD1 (6 bases). Germline V gives CDR1 LNHDA, CDR2 SQIVND (reference sequence). CDR3 length equals 14 residues. Trimming left V 3 bases short and J 11 bases short, with 17 bases between. The variable domain in full, completed from reference TRBV19 and TRBJ1-5, reads DGGITQSPKYLFRKEGQNVTLSCEQNLNHDAMYWYRQDPGQGLRLIYYSQIVNDFQKGDIAEGYSVSREKKESFPLTVTSAQKNPTAFYLCASSIGQGIRSQHFGDGTRLSIL.

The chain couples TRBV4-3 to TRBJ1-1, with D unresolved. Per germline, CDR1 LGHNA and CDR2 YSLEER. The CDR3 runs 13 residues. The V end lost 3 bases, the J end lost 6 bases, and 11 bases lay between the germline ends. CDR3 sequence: CASSQGMRAEAFF. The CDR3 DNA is TGCGCCAGCAGCCAGGGCATGAGGGCTGAAGCTTTCTTT.

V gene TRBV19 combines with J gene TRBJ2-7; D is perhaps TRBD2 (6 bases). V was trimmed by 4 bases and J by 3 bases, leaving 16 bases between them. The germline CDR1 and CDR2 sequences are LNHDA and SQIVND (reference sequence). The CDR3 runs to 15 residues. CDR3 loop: CASSRGEYPNYEQYF. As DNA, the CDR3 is TGTGCCAGTAGTAGGGGGGAGTACCCCAACTACGAGCAGTACTTC.

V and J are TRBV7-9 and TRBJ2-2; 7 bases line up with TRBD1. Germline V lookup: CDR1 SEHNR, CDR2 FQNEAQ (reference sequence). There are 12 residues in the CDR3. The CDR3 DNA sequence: TGTGCAGGGGGCTGGAGTACCGGGGAGCTGTTTTTT. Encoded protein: CAGGWSTGELFF.

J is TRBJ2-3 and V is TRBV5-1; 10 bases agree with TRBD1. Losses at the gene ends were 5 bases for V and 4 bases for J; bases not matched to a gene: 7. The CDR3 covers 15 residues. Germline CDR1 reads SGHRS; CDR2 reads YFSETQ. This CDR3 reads CASSPGQGDPDTQYF. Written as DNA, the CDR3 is TGCGCCAGCAGTCCCGGACAGGGGGATCCAGATACGCAGTATTTT.

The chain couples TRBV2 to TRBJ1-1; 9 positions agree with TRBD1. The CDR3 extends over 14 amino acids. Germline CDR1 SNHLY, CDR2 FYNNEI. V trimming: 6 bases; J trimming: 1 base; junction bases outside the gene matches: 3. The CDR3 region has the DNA TGTGCCAGCAGGGGGGGACAGGGGAACACTGAAGCTTTCTTT. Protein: CASRGGQGNTEAFF.

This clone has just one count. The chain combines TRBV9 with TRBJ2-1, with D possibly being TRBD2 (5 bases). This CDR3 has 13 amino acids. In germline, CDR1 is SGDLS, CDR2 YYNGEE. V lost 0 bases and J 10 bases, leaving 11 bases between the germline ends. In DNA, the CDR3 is TGTGCCAGCAGCGTAGCGGGGAGTAGGGAGCAGTTCTTC. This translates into CASSVAGSREQFF. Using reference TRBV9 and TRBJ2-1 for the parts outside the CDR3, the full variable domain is DSGVTQTPKHLITATGQRVTLRCSPRSGDLSVYWYQQSLDQGLQFLIQYYNGEERAKGNILERFSAQQFPDLHSELNLSSLELGDSALYFCASSVAGSREQFFGPGTRLTVL.

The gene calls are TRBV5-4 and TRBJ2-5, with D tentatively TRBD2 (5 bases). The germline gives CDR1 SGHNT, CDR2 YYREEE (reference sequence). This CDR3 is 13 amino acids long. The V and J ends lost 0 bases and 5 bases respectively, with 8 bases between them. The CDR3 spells CASSLVSAETQYF. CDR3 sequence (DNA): TGTGCCAGCAGCTTGGTTAGCGCGGAGACCCAGTACTTC.

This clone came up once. This chain's CDR3 is CASSHSGELFF. The CDR3 DNA reads as TGTGCCAGCAGCCATTCTGGGGAGCTGTTTTTT. The chain couples TRBV4-2 to TRBJ2-2; no reliable D call. The ends were cut back, 3 bases at V and 8 bases at J, with 4 bases in the middle. Germline loops: CDR1 LGHNA, CDR2 YNFKEQ. The CDR3 contains 11 residues.

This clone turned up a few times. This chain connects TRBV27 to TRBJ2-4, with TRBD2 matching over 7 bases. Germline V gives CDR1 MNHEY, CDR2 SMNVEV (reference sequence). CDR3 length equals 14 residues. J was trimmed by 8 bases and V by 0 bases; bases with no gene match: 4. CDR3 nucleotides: TGTGCCAGCAGTTTATCTCAGGCGGGGGACATTCAGTACTTC. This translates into CASSLSQAGDIQYF.

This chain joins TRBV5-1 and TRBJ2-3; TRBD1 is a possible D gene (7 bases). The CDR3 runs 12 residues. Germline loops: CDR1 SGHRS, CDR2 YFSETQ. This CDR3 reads CRGDSRTDTQYF. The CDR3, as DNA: TGCAGGGGGGACAGCCGCACAGATACGCAGTATTTT.

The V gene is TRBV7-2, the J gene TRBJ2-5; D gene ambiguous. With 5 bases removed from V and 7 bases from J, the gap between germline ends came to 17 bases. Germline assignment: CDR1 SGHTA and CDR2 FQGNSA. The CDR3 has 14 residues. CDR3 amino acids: CASSGPPDRTTQYF. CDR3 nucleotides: TGTGCCAGCAGCGGGCCCCCGGACCGCACGACCCAGTACTTC.

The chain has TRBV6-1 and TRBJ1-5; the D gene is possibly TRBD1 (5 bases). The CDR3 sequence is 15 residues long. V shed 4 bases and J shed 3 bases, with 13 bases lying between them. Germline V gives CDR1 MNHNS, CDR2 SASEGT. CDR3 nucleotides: TGTGCCAGCAGTGCTGACCGACAGCCCAATCAGCCCCAGCATTTT. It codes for CASSADRQPNQPQHF.

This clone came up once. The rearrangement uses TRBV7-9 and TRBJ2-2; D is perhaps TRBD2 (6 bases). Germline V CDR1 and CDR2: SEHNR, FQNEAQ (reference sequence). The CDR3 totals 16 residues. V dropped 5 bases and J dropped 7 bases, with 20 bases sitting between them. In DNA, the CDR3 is TGTGCCAGCAGCCTAAGGAGGGCCAGGGAGGTCGGGGAGCTGTTTTTT. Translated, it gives CASSLRRAREVGELFF.

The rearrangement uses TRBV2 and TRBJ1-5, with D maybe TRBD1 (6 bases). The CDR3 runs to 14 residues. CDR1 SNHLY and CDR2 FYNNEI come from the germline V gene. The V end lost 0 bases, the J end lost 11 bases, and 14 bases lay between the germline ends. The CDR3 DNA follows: TGTGCCAGCAGTGAAGCGGGGACACCCGGGGCCCAGCATTTT. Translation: CASSEAGTPGAQHF.

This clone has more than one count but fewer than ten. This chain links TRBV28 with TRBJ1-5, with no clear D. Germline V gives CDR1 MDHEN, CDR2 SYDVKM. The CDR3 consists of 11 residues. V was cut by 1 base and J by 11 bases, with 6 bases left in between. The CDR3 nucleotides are TGTGCCAGCAGTTTATTCGCGGCCCAGCATTTT. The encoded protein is CASSLFAAQHF.

The CDR3 nucleotides read TGTGCCAGCAGTTACCCGGCCCGGGACGGCTCCTACGAGCAGTACTTC. As protein: CASSYPARDGSYEQYF. The chain employs TRBV6-5 and TRBJ2-7; D is tentatively TRBD1 or TRBD2 (5 bases each). Looked up from germline, CDR1 is MNHEY and CDR2 is SVGAGI. The CDR3 runs to 16 residues. V shed 2 bases and J shed 0 bases, with 14 bases lying between them.